Shown below are 32 T cell receptor beta chains from a single sample sequenced in a study of blood T cell repertoires in COVID-19. The assay was immunoSEQ multiplex PCR, and TCRdb's table has in-frame clones only and misses some. The sample lists under 350,000 clones, around four fifths occurring once. Sample: peripheral blood. The origin of the receptors is a man aged 55 to 70 who had recovered from COVID-19.

The chain combines TRBV7-2 with TRBJ2-1, with TRBD1 as a possible D gene (6 bases). Germline CDR1 reads SGHTA; CDR2 reads FQGNSA. The CDR3 consists of 16 residues. Trimming pared 0 bases from V and 4 bases from J, leaving 13 bases between. The CDR3 DNA follows: TGTGCCAGCAGCTTAGCGGGGGCCGCCGCGTACAATGAGCAGTTCTTC. It specifies CASSLAGAAAYNEQFF.

The chain joins TRBV30 to TRBJ2-1, with a tentative D call TRBD1 (7 bases). V was shortened by 4 bases and J by 0 bases, with 10 bases between the two germline ends. Germline-derived CDR1 and CDR2 are GTSNPN and SVGIG (reference sequence). This CDR3 region has 14 residues. For the CDR3, the DNA is TGTGCCTGGAATCAGGGGGGCTCCTACAATGAGCAGTTCTTC. Amino acid sequence: CAWNQGGSYNEQFF. The variable domain in full, completed from reference TRBV30 and TRBJ2-1, reads SQTIHQWPATLVQPVGSPLSLECTVEGTSNPNLYWYRQAAGRGLQLLFYSVGIGQISSEVPQNLSASRPQDRQFILSSKKLLLSDSGFYLCAWNQGGSYNEQFFGPGTRLTVL.

The J gene is TRBJ1-2, the V gene TRBV29-1; a possible D gene is TRBD1 (5 bases). V lost 3 bases to trimming and J lost 7 bases, with 12 bases between them. Germline V gene lookup returns CDR1 SQVTM and CDR2 ANQGSEA. This CDR3 spans 12 amino acids. The CDR3 nucleotides read TGCAGCGTTGATAGGCAGGGAGGTGGCTACACCTTC. Translation: CSVDRQGGGYTF.

This clone was detected only a few times. The rearrangement uses TRBV24-1 and TRBJ2-1; TRBD1 matches at 8 bases. The CDR3 runs 15 residues. V dropped 3 bases and J dropped 7; count of bases not matched to a gene: 7. The V gene's germline CDR1 is KGHDR and CDR2 SFDVKD. The CDR3 is CATSDPGQAANEQFF. The CDR3 DNA reads TGTGCCACCAGTGATCCGGGACAGGCTGCAAATGAGCAGTTCTTC.

J is TRBJ2-1 and V is TRBV27; TRBD2 might be the D (5 bases). Germline CDR1 and CDR2: MNHEY and SMNVEV (reference sequence). The CDR3 runs 14 residues. V was cut by 7 bases and J by 2 bases, with 12 bases left in between. The CDR3 DNA follows: TGTGCCAGCAAAGAACAGCGGCCCTACAATGAGCAGTTCTTC. Its protein product is CASKEQRPYNEQFF.

This chain joins TRBV6-5 and TRBJ1-3, with 7 bases lining up with TRBD1. V dropped 10 bases and J dropped 2; count of bases not matched to a gene: 5. The germline CDR1 and CDR2 sequences are MNHEY and SVGAGI. CDR3 length: 13 residues. CDR3 DNA sequence: TGTGCCACCGCGACAGGGACTGGAAACACCATATATTTT. Residues: CATATGTGNTIYF.

CDR3 in amino acids: CASSQATRDSPLHF. The DNA of the CDR3 is TGTGCCAGCAGCCAAGCGACACGAGATTCACCCCTCCACTTT. J is TRBJ1-6 and V is TRBV4-2, with no clear D. The ends were cut back, 1 base at V and 8 bases at J, with 9 bases in the middle. CDR3 size: 14 residues. Germline values: CDR1 LGHNA, CDR2 YNFKEQ.

The rearrangement joins TRBV11-2 to TRBJ1-2; TRBD1 matches at 7 bases. Trimming removed 2 bases from V and 4 bases from J; junction bases left unmatched: 4. Germline V lookup: CDR1 SGHAT, CDR2 FQNNGV. The CDR3 is 14 amino acids. The CDR3 protein is CASSLNRGVYGYTF. In DNA, the CDR3 is TGTGCCAGCAGCTTAAACAGGGGTGTCTATGGCTACACCTTC.

This clone came up once. V and J are TRBV6-5 and TRBJ1-2; maybe TRBD1 (6 bases). The CDR3 totals 13 residues. CDR1 and CDR2 (germline): MNHEY, SVGAGI. Trimming removed 5 bases from V and 8 bases from J, with 15 bases in between. CDR3 bases: TGTGCCAGCAGTCTGACGAACAGGGTCGGCTACACCTTC. Its translation is CASSLTNRVGYTF.

This chain links TRBV7-8 with TRBJ2-1; tentative D call: TRBD1 (5 bases). Germline assignment: CDR1 SGHVS and CDR2 FQNEAQ. Trimming pared 2 bases from V and 5 bases from J, leaving 13 bases between. The CDR3 sequence is 15 residues long. For the CDR3, the DNA is TGTGCCAGCAGCTTACAATCAGGACAACACAATGAGCAGTTCTTC. This gives the protein CASSLQSGQHNEQFF.

V gene TRBV30 combines with J gene TRBJ2-7; 11 nucleotides align to TRBD1. Germline lookup yields CDR1 GTSNPN and CDR2 SVGIG (reference sequence). With 1 base clipped from V and 2 bases from J, the junction kept 4 bases outside the gene matches. CDR3 length: 15 amino acids. Here the CDR3 reads CAWSAGTGGPYEQYF. For the CDR3, the DNA is TGTGCCTGGAGTGCTGGGACAGGGGGTCCCTACGAGCAGTACTTC.

The V and J genes are TRBV11-2 and TRBJ2-1; 13 nucleotides line up with TRBD2. The CDR3 length is 16 residues. Germline V gene sequence: CDR1 SGHAT, CDR2 FQNNGV. V shed 5 bases, J shed 2 bases, and the junction held 3 bases outside the gene matches. In DNA form, the CDR3 reads TGTGCCAGCAGCAGCGGACTAGCGGGGGCCTACAATGAGCAGTTCTTC. This gives the protein CASSSGLAGAYNEQFF.

This clone was counted once. V is TRBV19 and J is TRBJ2-3, with 9 bases fitting TRBD2. After removal of 4 bases from V and 1 base from J, the junction contained 0 bases not matched to a gene. CDR1 and CDR2 from the germline V gene are LNHDA and SQIVND (reference sequence). The CDR3 spans 14 residues. The CDR3 DNA is TGTGCCAGTAGTAGCGGGGGGGGCACAGATACGCAGTATTTT. It yields the protein CASSSGGGTDTQYF. Variable domain in full (rest from reference TRBV19 and TRBJ2-3): DGGITQSPKYLFRKEGQNVTLSCEQNLNHDAMYWYRQDPGQGLRLIYYSQIVNDFQKGDIAEGYSVSREKKESFPLTVTSAQKNPTAFYLCASSSGGGTDTQYFGPGTRLTVL.

The J gene is TRBJ2-3, the V gene TRBV7-2; D remains ambiguous. Per the germline V gene, CDR1 is SGHTA and CDR2 is FQGNSA. The V end was cut by 0 bases, the J end by 0 bases, with 4 bases between. CDR3 length equals 14 residues. CDR3 in DNA: TGTGCCAGCAGCTTAGCACTTAGCACAGATACGCAGTATTTT. Residues: CASSLALSTDTQYF.

This chain uses TRBV2 with TRBJ1-4, with 8 nucleotides matching TRBD1. The V gene end was trimmed by 6 bases and the J gene end by 7 bases; junction bases not matched to a gene: 13. CDR3 length: 16 amino acids. Germline values: CDR1 SNHLY, CDR2 FYNNEI. The CDR3, as DNA: TGTGCCAGCAGCCAAACCAGGGGGCAGTGGGGTGAAAAACTGTTTTTT. As protein: CASSQTRGQWGEKLFF.

This clone was recorded once. The rearrangement links TRBV3-1 (or the pseudogene TRBV3-2) to TRBJ1-2, with TRBD1 identical over 7 bases. The CDR3 is made up of 15 amino acids. V gave up 4 bases and J gave up 4 bases; unmatched junction bases: 9. Germline-derived CDR1 and CDR2 are LGHDT and YNNKEL (reference sequence). The CDR3 loop is CASSRGYRGGYGYTF. The CDR3 nucleotides are TGTGCCAGCAGCCGAGGATACAGGGGCGGCTATGGCTACACCTTC.

The V call is TRBV7-9, the J call TRBJ2-3; perhaps TRBD1 as D (6 bases). This CDR3 is 17 amino acids long. The ends were cut back, 1 base at V and 7 bases at J, with 21 bases in the middle. Germline CDR1 reads SEHNR; CDR2 reads FQNEAQ (reference sequence). The CDR3 coding sequence is TGTGCCAGCAGCTTAGGCGGACAGTTTTGGCGCCGGAATACGCAGTATTTT. Translating it yields CASSLGGQFWRRNTQYF.

The chain recombines TRBV19 with TRBJ2-6; 13 bases are a match to TRBD2. The germline CDR1 and CDR2 sequences are LNHDA and SQIVND (reference sequence). This CDR3 region has 19 residues. V shed 4 bases and J 0 bases; nucleotides not matched to a gene: 6. In DNA, the CDR3 is TGTGCCAGTAGTAAAGGGGGACTAGCGGGGACCTCTGGGGCCAACGTCCTGACTTTC. It specifies CASSKGGLAGTSGANVLTF.

V usage is TRBV11-2 and J usage is TRBJ1-3; D is unclear. V was trimmed by 4 bases and J by 4 bases, leaving 14 bases between them. Germline V lookup: CDR1 SGHAT, CDR2 FQNNGV. The CDR3 length is 15 residues. DNA of the CDR3: TGTGCCAGCAGCTCCCGCCTACGTGTAGGAAACACCATATATTTT. The encoded protein is CASSSRLRVGNTIYF.

This chain connects TRBV5-1 to TRBJ2-3; 7 nucleotides agree with TRBD1. V dropped 3 bases and J dropped 3; count of bases not matched to a gene: 10. Germline loops: CDR1 SGHRS, CDR2 YFSETQ. The CDR3 has 16 amino acids. As DNA, the CDR3 is TGCGCCAGCAGCTCCCTGACAGGGATAAATACAGATACGCAGTATTTT. Translation gives CASSSLTGINTDTQYF.

The chain links TRBV5-1 to TRBJ1-2, with 8 bases lining up with TRBD1. The CDR3 runs 13 residues. Losses at the gene ends were 4 bases for V and 4 bases for J; bases not matched to a gene: 3. The V gene's germline CDR1 is SGHRS and CDR2 YFSETQ. The CDR3 reads CASSETGAYGYTF. In DNA form, the CDR3 reads TGCGCCAGCAGCGAGACAGGGGCCTATGGCTACACCTTC.

This sequence joins TRBV10-3 and TRBJ2-7; 10 bases are shared with TRBD2. CDR3 length equals 15 residues. Germline V gene lookup returns CDR1 ENHRY and CDR2 SYGVKD. Trimming cost V 0 bases and J 5 bases; bases outside gene matches: 4. CDR3 DNA: TGTGCCATCAGTGAGTCAACTAGCGGGAACCACGAGCAGTACTTC. Encoded protein: CAISESTSGNHEQYF.

This clone was seen only once. The V and J genes are TRBV5-4 and TRBJ1-4, with 10 bases identical to TRBD1. The CDR3 contains 17 residues. V trimming: 1 base; J trimming: 8 bases; junction bases outside the gene matches: 11. Germline values: CDR1 SGHNT, CDR2 YYREEE (reference sequence). The CDR3 DNA is TGTGCCAGCAGCTTGTTTGGGGGGGGACAGGGGAACGAAAAACTGTTTTTT. Its protein is CASSLFGGGQGNEKLFF.

A single count supports this clone. V gene TRBV5-4 combines with J gene TRBJ1-2; possible D gene TRBD1, 5 bases. The V gene lost 5 bases and the J gene lost 8 bases, with 19 bases spanning the gap. The CDR3 runs 14 residues. In germline, CDR1 is SGHNT, CDR2 YYREEE (reference sequence). In nucleotides, the CDR3 is TGTGCCAGCAGGAGCCGGGACTCGAATCGCGGCTACACCTTC. Translated, it gives CASRSRDSNRGYTF.

This chain links TRBV29-1 with TRBJ1-3, with TRBD1 matching 10 bases. Germline V gene lookup returns CDR1 SQVTM and CDR2 ANQGSEA. The trim removed 7 bases at V and 4 bases at J, leaving 10 bases unmatched. The CDR3 runs 15 residues. In DNA, the CDR3 is TGCAGCGCCGGGTCGGGACAGGGGCTGGGAAACACCATATATTTT. Translated, it gives CSAGSGQGLGNTIYF.

This clone appeared a single time. J is TRBJ1-6 and V is TRBV2; 7 nucleotides match TRBD1. The trim removed 5 bases at V and 0 bases at J, leaving 10 bases unmatched. The length of the CDR3 is 18 residues. Germline assignment: CDR1 SNHLY and CDR2 FYNNEI. CDR3 residues: CASSRGTGASSYNSPLHF. The DNA for the CDR3 is TGTGCCAGCAGTAGAGGAACAGGGGCATCCTCCTATAATTCACCCCTCCACTTT. Full variable domain (missing parts from reference TRBV2 and TRBJ1-6): EPEVTQTPSHQVTQMGQEVILRCVPISNHLYFYWYRQILGQKVEFLVSFYNNEISEKSEIFDDQFSVERPDGSNFTLKIRSTKLEDSAMYFCASSRGTGASSYNSPLHFGNGTRLTVT.

The chain has TRBV10-3 and TRBJ1-1; weak D call: TRBD1 (5 bases). Germline CDR1 is ENHRY and CDR2 is SYGVKD. V was cut by 2 bases and J by 0 bases, with 16 bases left in between. The CDR3 extends over 17 amino acids. The CDR3 loop is CAISETPSTVMNTEAFF. CDR3 coding DNA: TGTGCCATCAGTGAGACCCCTTCGACAGTCATGAACACTGAAGCTTTCTTT.

The genes are TRBV7-2 and TRBJ1-1; a possible D gene is TRBD1 (5 bases). From germline, CDR1 is SGHTA and CDR2 FQGNSA. The CDR3 is 15 residues long. V lost 1 base and J lost 8, with 17 bases in between. The CDR3 DNA reads TGTGCCAGCAGCTTAGACAGGCGTTCTATTGCCGAAGCTTTCTTT. It codes for CASSLDRRSIAEAFF.

The chain links TRBV11-2 to TRBJ2-7; 7 bases align to TRBD2. CDR3 length: 13 residues. V shed 1 base and J 7 bases; nucleotides not matched to a gene: 4. Germline CDR1 reads SGHAT; CDR2 reads FQNNGV. Written as DNA, the CDR3 is TGTGCCAGCAGCTTAGTCTCTAGCGGAGAGCAGTACTTC. Residues: CASSLVSSGEQYF.

This chain's CDR3 is CASNRGISNSPLHF. Here the CDR3 DNA reads TGTGCCAGCAACAGGGGGATAAGCAATTCACCCCTCCACTTT. This chain links TRBV7-9 with TRBJ1-6, with 8 positions matching TRBD1. The junction had 6 bases not matched to a gene; V was cut back by 7 bases and J by 7 bases. This CDR3 region has 14 residues. Germline CDR1 SEHNR, CDR2 FQNEAQ (reference sequence). The full variable domain, rest sourced from reference TRBV7-9 and TRBJ1-6, is DTGVSQNPRHKITKRGQNVTFRCDPISEHNRLYWYRQTLGQGPEFLTYFQNEAQLEKSRLLSDRFSAERPKGSFSTLEIQRTEQGDSAMYLCASNRGISNSPLHFGNGTRLTVT.

This clone came up once. The gene calls are TRBV5-4 and TRBJ1-2; possibly TRBD1 for D (6 bases). Germline V gives CDR1 SGHNT, CDR2 YYREEE (reference sequence). The V end was cut by 5 bases, the J end by 4 bases, with 12 bases between. The CDR3 covers 13 residues. This CDR3 reads CASSLGTTYGYTF. The CDR3 coding sequence is TGTGCCAGCAGTCTCGGGACAACCTATGGCTACACCTTC.

The rearrangement joins TRBV28 to TRBJ1-5; tentative D call: TRBD1 (5 bases). Trimming cost V 4 bases and J 10 bases, with 20 bases left between them. The germline gives CDR1 MDHEN, CDR2 SYDVKM. The CDR3 is made up of 15 amino acids. This CDR3 reads CASSSLTGGMKPQHF. The CDR3 DNA is TGTGCCAGCAGTTCCTTGACTGGGGGGATGAAACCCCAGCATTTT. The whole variable domain, filled in from reference TRBV28 and TRBJ1-5, reads DVKVTQSSRYLVKRTGEKVFLECVQDMDHENMFWYRQDPGLGLRLIYFSYDVKMKEKGDIPEGYSVSREKKERFSLILESASTNQTSMYLCASSSLTGGMKPQHFGDGTRLSIL.